A single sample gave rise to the 15 T cell receptor beta chains below, sequenced in a study of CD8+ T cells in alopecia areata. Sequencing templates came from extracted RNA that was reverse transcribed into cDNA. Clones were sequenced by immunoSEQ multiplex PCR, and TCRdb holds only the in-frame ones, with some missing. In the table there are some 170,000 clones, 58% of which are singletons. Treatment indicated: oral pan-JAK inhibitor, 5-10 mg twice daily. Here the sequenced sample was CD4+ T cells sorted from blood, taken at approximately week 55, from a patient treated with tofacitinib. Receptor source: a human donor with alopecia areata.

This clone appeared a few times. The chain recombines TRBV11-2 with TRBJ2-5; TRBD2 matches 7 bases. V lost 5 bases to trimming and J lost 7 bases; unmatched junction nucleotides: 10. From germline, CDR1 is SGHAT and CDR2 FQNNGV. The length of the CDR3 is 14 residues. CDR3 residues: CASSLSGPGGTQYF. The CDR3 DNA reads TGTGCCAGCAGCCTCTCAGGACCGGGGGGGACCCAGTACTTC.

CDR3: CSVGGFFGYTF. Here the CDR3 DNA reads TGCAGCGTTGGGGGATTCTTCGGCTACACCTTC. V is TRBV29-1 and J is TRBJ1-2; D remains unclear. The V and J ends lost 4 bases and 8 bases respectively, with 11 bases between them. CDR3 length: 11 residues. The germline gives CDR1 SQVTM, CDR2 ANQGSEA.

The rearrangement joins TRBV11-3 to TRBJ2-3; 11 bases align to TRBD2. This CDR3 contains 15 residues. Germline values: CDR1 SGHNT, CDR2 YENEEA. The J segment lost 2 bases and the V segment lost 9 bases, leaving 7 bases of the junction unmatched. CDR3 nucleotides: TGTGCCAGTCTTCATAGCGGGGGGGCCACAGATACGCAGTATTTT. It yields the protein CASLHSGGATDTQYF.

The J gene is TRBJ2-3, the V gene TRBV11-3; D remains ambiguous. This CDR3 is built from 11 residues. V lost 7 bases and J 6 bases, leaving 8 bases between the germline ends. From germline, CDR1 is SGHNT and CDR2 YENEEA. The CDR3 loop reads CASTLGDTQYF. The CDR3 DNA sequence: TGTGCCAGCACCCTAGGGGATACGCAGTATTTT.

The chain combines TRBV7-3 with TRBJ2-3; D is uncertain. CDR3 length equals 13 residues. Trimming stripped 1 base from V and 6 bases from J, with 8 bases between. Germline V gene data show CDR1 as SGHTA and CDR2 as FQGTGA. CDR3 amino acids: CASSLKTWDTQYF. The CDR3 DNA reads as TGTGCCAGCAGCTTAAAGACCTGGGATACGCAGTATTTT. Drawing the rest from reference TRBV7-3 and TRBJ2-3, the complete variable domain is GAGVSQTPSNKVTEKGKYVELRCDPISGHTALYWYRQSLGQGPEFLIYFQGTGAADDSGLPNDRFFAVRPEGSVSTLKIQRTERGDSAVYLCASSLKTWDTQYFGPGTRLTVL.

The rearrangement links TRBV25-1 to TRBJ1-5; D remains ambiguous. Deletions cut 2 bases from V and 0 bases from J, with 8 bases between. CDR3 size: 15 residues. Germline CDR1 MGHDK, CDR2 SYGVNS. The CDR3: CASSEEGNSNQPQHF. CDR3 sequence (DNA): TGTGCCAGCAGTGAAGAGGGCAATAGCAATCAGCCCCAGCATTTT.

This chain uses TRBV10-3 with TRBJ2-5; 14 bases align to TRBD2. In germline, CDR1 is ENHRY, CDR2 SYGVKD. Trimming at V came to 10 bases and at J to 4 bases, leaving 2 bases not matched to a gene. This CDR3 comprises 13 residues. The CDR3 DNA reads as TGTGCCACCGGACTAGCGGGGGGAGAGACCCAGTACTTC. This codes for CATGLAGGETQYF.

The chain uses TRBV7-2 and TRBJ1-2; 7 nucleotides agree with TRBD1. Germline trimming cut 4 bases from V and 4 bases from J; bases unmatched to any gene: 9. The germline V gene has CDR1 SGHTA and CDR2 FQGNSA. CDR3 length: 15 residues. CDR3 nucleotides: TGTGCCAGCAGCTCGGAAAACAGGGGCCTCTATGGCTACACCTTC. Translation: CASSSENRGLYGYTF.

This clone was detected only a few times. The V gene is TRBV7-2, the J gene TRBJ2-7; D unclear. V was trimmed by 4 bases and J by 3 bases, leaving 13 bases between them. From germline, CDR1 is SGHTA and CDR2 FQGNSA. CDR3 size: 14 residues. The CDR3 region has the DNA TGTGCCAGCAGCTACGACACCTTGATCTACGAGCAGTACTTC. Amino acids: CASSYDTLIYEQYF. The complete variable domain, with remaining parts taken from reference TRBV7-2 and TRBJ2-7, reads GAGVSQSPSNKVTEKGKDVELRCDPISGHTALYWYRQSLGQGLEFLIYFQGNSAPDKSGLPSDRFSAERTGGSVSTLTIQRTQQEDSAVYLCASSYDTLIYEQYFGPGTRLTVT.

This clone was picked up a small number of times. The V call is TRBV29-1, the J call TRBJ2-3, with 8 bases aligning to TRBD1. Unmatched junction bases numbered 9, after V lost 5 bases and J lost 5 bases. This CDR3 is 14 amino acids long. CDR1 SQVTM and CDR2 ANQGSEA come from the germline V gene. The CDR3 loop reads CSVSLQGGRDTQYF. Here the CDR3 DNA reads TGCAGCGTTTCTCTACAGGGGGGTAGAGATACGCAGTATTTT.

The chain is built from TRBV6-1 and TRBJ1-5, with D possibly matching TRBD1 (6 bases). The germline CDR1 and CDR2 sequences are MNHNS and SASEGT. The CDR3 runs 15 residues. The V end lost 2 bases, the J end lost 6 bases, and 14 bases lay between the germline ends. The CDR3 DNA reads TGTGCCAGCAGTGAACTGGGGGGGCCAAGTCAGCCCCAGCATTTT. Amino acid sequence: CASSELGGPSQPQHF.

V usage is TRBV4-2 and J usage is TRBJ2-3; 9 bases align to TRBD2. V gave up 1 base and J gave up 4 bases; unmatched junction bases: 6. Germline loops: CDR1 LGHNA, CDR2 YNFKEQ. This CDR3 has 16 residues. As DNA, the CDR3 is TGTGCCAGCAGCCAAGGCGGCGGGGGGGTTCCAGATACGCAGTATTTT. Translated: CASSQGGGGVPDTQYF.

Turning to this clone: The same CDR3 arises from other DNA sequences in this sample as well. V gene TRBV29-1 combines with J gene TRBJ1-2; 8 nucleotides line up with TRBD1. The CDR3 is 12 amino acids. Trimming took 3 bases from V and 8 from J; bases not matched to a gene: 5. CDR1 is SQVTM, CDR2 ANQGSEA, per germline. The CDR3 coding sequence is TGCAGCGTTGAGGACAGGGCTTACGGCTACACCTTC. Amino acid sequence: CSVEDRAYGYTF. The full variable domain, completed using reference TRBV29-1 and TRBJ1-2, is SAVISQKPSRDICQRGTSLTIQCQVDSQVTMMFWYRQQPGQSLTLIATANQGSEATYESGFVIDKFPISRPNLTFSTLTVSNMSPEDSSIYLCSVEDRAYGYTFGSGTRLTVV.

This chain joins TRBV5-4 and TRBJ2-7; maybe TRBD2 (5 bases). CDR1 is SGHNT, CDR2 YYREEE, per germline (reference sequence). V was shortened by 4 bases and J by 3 bases, with 11 bases between the two germline ends. This CDR3 has 13 residues. This CDR3 is CASSRGNFYEQYF. CDR3 DNA: TGTGCCAGCAGCCGAGGGAATTTCTACGAGCAGTACTTC.

This chain joins TRBV9 and TRBJ1-2; 9 positions agree with TRBD1. In germline, CDR1 is SGDLS, CDR2 YYNGEE. The CDR3 has 14 residues. The J segment lost 10 bases and the V segment lost 2 bases, leaving 9 bases of the junction unmatched. The CDR3 loop reads CASSVLTGGGPYTF. The CDR3 nucleotides are TGTGCCAGCAGCGTCCTAACAGGGGGCGGTCCCTACACCTTC.